This TCR beta chain appears in the sequencing data of a study of OX40 agonist ivuxolimab in advanced cancers. Study information: Head and neck, renal cell, melanoma or hepatocellular carcinoma were the cancers that dose-escalation patients had. Participants, 65% to 85% male, averaged 60 years of age, ranging from roughly 20 to 80.

The study's findings and limits: At doses 0.1 to 3.0 mg/kg, CD4+ and CD8+ clones expanded.

Only in-frame clones appear in the TCRdb table, and some are missing; sequencing was by immunoSEQ multiplex PCR. Among tens of thousands of clones, about four fifths were seen once, and the ten largest hold 1.1%. Germline loops: CDR1 LGHNT, CDR2 FRNRAP. J lost 8 bases, V lost 6 bases, and 2 bases had no gene match. CDR3 size: 13 residues. As to this clone: Its target is not known.

This receptor was obtained from an adult with an advanced solid tumor such as melanoma, head and neck, liver or kidney cancer. The sequenced sample was CD4+ or CD8+ T cells sorted from blood, obtained in a trial of the OX40 agonist ivuxolimab. The genes are TRBV12-5 and TRBJ2-1; 12 bases align to TRBD2. CDR3 DNA sequence: TGTGCTAGTGGGTCTAGCGGGAGGGATGAGCAGTTCTTC. This sequence encodes CASGSSGRDEQFF.